This T cell receptor (beta chain) stems from a study of identical twins' blood T cells (dated by TCRdb to the early 2010s). Background on the whole study: The approximately 12 libraries, six for the alpha chain and six for the beta chain, together yielded around 51 million Illumina reads. TCR alpha and beta chain repertoires of three pairs of monozygous twins were compared using next-generation sequencing to assess genetic influence on repertoire formation. Points the paper makes about the study in general: V gene usage, even among non-selected out-of-frame TCRbeta clonotypes, was reported to be markedly more similar within twin pairs than between unrelated donors. Environmental influences could not be excluded as an explanation for twin similarity, since twins were reared together. Looking at the most abundant TCRbeta clonotypes, every donor had more CDR3 sequences in common with her twin than with unrelated donors. The proposed role of the TCRalpha J segment in MHC recognition during thymic selection was stated to require validation by independent studies. The count of CDR3 clonotypes shared by two donors depended mainly on the product of the two donors' cloneset sizes, and twins did not clearly depart from this trend.

Receptor amplification or capture employed 5' RACE. Sequencer: Illumina Genome Analyzer IIx. To prepare the RNA-based TCR cDNA libraries, a previously described protocol was followed, with several modifications. To prevent cross-contamination, sample-specific barcodes were introduced on both ends of each TCR cDNA library during cDNA synthesis and amplification. The published analysis was carried out like this. Each individual had between about 90,000 and nearly 550,000 identified clonotypes, and each library contained about 2 to 3.6 million CDR3-containing reads. Reads with improper barcode index combinations were discarded, after which clonesets were built for each library with the MiTCR software. While assembling CDR3 clonotypes, MiTCR corrected PCR and sequencing errors and either filtered or rescued low-quality reads. Artificial out-of-frame clonotypes were removed by being mapped to in-frame sequences, with one indel in the CDR3 allowed. Similarity in V and J gene usage between donors was calculated as the Jensen-Shannon divergence divided by the mean entropy. TCRdb took the public reads, trimmed them with fastp at Q25, ran MiXCR for clone calling and kept in-frame beta chains. Entries that share a CDR3 protein sequence are merged under the most common genes and DNA. V and J calls and clone size were set by TCRdb, not the authors. The sample data list hundreds of thousands of distinct CDR3 sequences, and roughly 27% of these were observed just once. The ten largest make up 6.1% of the sample.

The donors were six healthy women who made up three monozygous twin pairs. All three twin pairs had been reared together and were thought likely to have met the same infectious agents and vaccines. TCR cDNA libraries were prepared from RNA that had been isolated from peripheral blood mononuclear cells. The CDR3 runs 14 residues from the cysteine to the phenylalanine. The read is trimmed to its CDR3 DNA, 42 bases read in frame from base 1. The germline V gene specifies KGHSH as CDR1 and LQKENI as CDR2. V gives up 2 bases and J gives up 0 bases, and the segment between their germline ends measures 5 bases. This clonotype was seen only a few times. What antigen it recognizes has not been identified. It has no much larger one-base neighbor in the sample; base qualities were not kept.

The sequenced material came from PBMCs. Rearrangement joined TRBV18 to TRBJ2-4; no D segment can be confidently identified. The sequence derives from a woman aged 18-55 years in good health. The nucleotide sequence reads TGTGCCAGCTCACCAACTCTAGCCAAAAACATTCAGTACTTC. This codes for CASSPTLAKNIQYF. Full variable domain (CDR3 extended with the reference TRBV18 and TRBJ2-4 proteins): NAGVMQNPRHLVRRRGQEARLRCSPMKGHSHVYWYRQLPEEGLKFMVYLQKENIIDESGMPKERFSAEFPKEGPSILRIQQVVRGDSAAYFCASSPTLAKNIQYFGAGTRLSVL.